This is a list of T cell receptor beta chains from one sample in a study of CD8 T cells in Susac syndrome. A single record per CDR3 protein comes from TCRdb applying MiXCR to the immunoSEQ multiplex PCR reads. This table holds about 240,000 distinct CDR3 sequences, almost 97% found once. The sequenced sample was CD4+ T cells from PBMCs. Receptors were obtained from a human donor with Susac syndrome. Both conserved end residues are part of each CDR3. D genes are given only for firm matches. Size is stated for part of the rows, as once, few or many counts, or as a class when the clone is expanded.

size	J	V	D	DNA	CDR3
NA	TRBJ2-3	TRBV20-1	TRBD1	TGCAGTGCTCCCCCCCCGGGACAGGGCACAGATACGCAGTATTTT	CSAPPPGQGTDTQYF
NA	TRBJ2-6	TRBV28	NA	TGTGCCAGCAGTTTATATATCGGGGCGCGCGGGGCCAACGTCCTGACTTTC	CASSLYIGARGANVLTF
NA	TRBJ2-1	TRBV20-1	TRBD2	TGCAGTGCTAGTGGGACTAGCGGGAGTGCCAATGAGCAGTTCTTC	CSASGTSGSANEQFF
NA	TRBJ2-1	TRBV19	NA	TGTGCCAGTAGTTCGGTGAGTGGGAGGACAGATGAGCAGTTCTTC	CASSSVSGRTDEQFF
NA	TRBJ2-2	TRBV30	NA	TGTGCCTGGAGGTCGGCAGGAAACACCGGGGAGCTGTTTTTT	CAWRSAGNTGELFF
NA	TRBJ2-3	TRBV18	NA	TGTGCCAGCTCACCATCGATTGGGGGCCACACAGATACGCAGTATTTT	CASSPSIGGHTDTQYF
NA	TRBJ1-2	TRBV20-1	TRBD1	TGCAGTGCTGCTCGGGACAGGCAGAACTATGGCTACACCTTC	CSAARDRQNYGYTF
NA	TRBJ2-3	TRBV3-1	TRBD2	TGTGCCAGCAGCCAAGATGGACTAGCGGGAGGTTCAGATACGCAGTATTTT	CASSQDGLAGGSDTQYF
NA	TRBJ2-7	TRBV30	TRBD2	TGTGCCTGGACCTTCGGGGCGGGAGGGATAGGAAGCGAGCAGTACTTC	CAWTFGAGGIGSEQYF
NA	TRBJ2-5	TRBV12-3/TRBV12-4	NA	TGTGCCAGCAGTTTGTATACAGATCAAGAGACCCAGTACTTC	CASSLYTDQETQYF
NA	TRBJ2-1	TRBV29-1	NA	TGCAGCGTTGGGAAGGGAGCCTACAATGAGCAGTTCTTC	CSVGKGAYNEQFF
NA	TRBJ2-7	TRBV2	NA	TGTGCCAGCAGTGCGGAACGGGAGTACGAGCAGTACTTC	CASSAEREYEQYF
NA	TRBJ2-7	TRBV12-3/TRBV12-4	NA	TGTGCCAGCTCTCCGGGTCGAACCTACGAGCAGTACTTC	CASSPGRTYEQYF
few	TRBJ2-1	TRBV3-1	NA	TGTGCCAGCAGCCAAGGGGGGTATGAGCAGTTCTTC	CASSQGGYEQFF
NA	TRBJ2-3	TRBV5-1	NA	TGCGCCAGCAGCTTGGGGCTAGCCTCCACAGATACGCAGTATTTT	CASSLGLASTDTQYF
NA	TRBJ2-1	TRBV9	TRBD2	TGTGCCAGCACCCGAGCGGGAGACCCCTTTGATGAGCAGTTCTTC	CASTRAGDPFDEQFF
NA	TRBJ2-7	TRBV6-5	NA	TGTGCCAGCAGATCCACAGGGGGACTAACCTACGAGCAGTACTTC	CASRSTGGLTYEQYF
NA	TRBJ2-5	TRBV5-4	NA	TGTGCCAGCAGCCCATTCCAGGGGCCGGAGACCCAGTACTTC	CASSPFQGPETQYF
NA	TRBJ1-1	TRBV30	NA	TGTGCCTGGAGTTTGAGGACTGAAGCTTTCTTT	CAWSLRTEAFF
NA	TRBJ2-3	TRBV30	NA	TGTGCCTGGAACCCCGGGACGACGAATACGCAGTATTTT	CAWNPGTTNTQYF
NA	TRBJ1-1	TRBV20-1	NA	TGCAGTGCTACCCGGGACACAAGCACTGAAGCTTTCTTT	CSATRDTSTEAFF
NA	TRBJ2-1	TRBV12-3/TRBV12-4	NA	TGTGCCAGCACTCAGGACCATCGCGACGCTGAGCAGTTCTTC	CASTQDHRDAEQFF
NA	TRBJ2-3	TRBV2	NA	TGTGCCAGCAGCCGCCGGGTACTCACAGATACGCAGTATTTT	CASSRRVLTDTQYF
NA	TRBJ2-2	TRBV9	NA	TGTGCCAACAGCCCCCGAACCGATACGAACACCGGGGAGCTGTTTTTT	CANSPRTDTNTGELFF
NA	TRBJ2-3	TRBV6-1	NA	TGTGCCAGCAGTGGTCCCTCAGATACGCAGTATTTT	CASSGPSDTQYF
NA	TRBJ2-3	TRBV29-1	NA	TGCAGCGTTGCTGTTAGCACAGATACGCAGTATTTT	CSVAVSTDTQYF
NA	TRBJ1-5	TRBV10-3	TRBD1	TGTGCCATCAGTGCGGACAGGATGTATAGCAATCAGCCCCAGCATTTT	CAISADRMYSNQPQHF
NA	TRBJ2-7	TRBV4-2	NA	TGTGCCAGCAGCCAGGCCGGACGGATGGACGAGCAGTACTTC	CASSQAGRMDEQYF
NA	TRBJ2-1	TRBV7-2	TRBD2	TGTGCCAGCAGCTGGGCTAGCGGGAGTCCGGATGAGCAGTTCTTC	CASSWASGSPDEQFF
few	TRBJ1-5	TRBV21-1	NA	TGTGCCAGCCGAGGAAGGAATCAGCCCCAGCATTTT	CASRGRNQPQHF
once	TRBJ2-5	TRBV6-5	TRBD1	TGTGCCAGCAGTTACTCGTACAGGGGAGAGACCCAGTACTTC	CASSYSYRGETQYF
NA	TRBJ2-7	TRBV29-1	NA	TGCAGCGTGGGAGGGGGCAGTCCGATACCATACGAGCAGTACTTC	CSVGGGSPIPYEQYF
NA	TRBJ2-1	TRBV11-2	NA	TGTGCCAGCAGCTTAGCCTACAGGGACAATGAGCAGTTCTTC	CASSLAYRDNEQFF
NA	TRBJ2-2	TRBV3-1	TRBD1	TGTGCCAGCAGCCACCTCGGGACAGGCCTTTCCGGGGAGCTGTTTTTT	CASSHLGTGLSGELFF
once	TRBJ1-1	TRBV20-1	TRBD1	TGCAGTGCTATCAGGGGGACGAACACTGAAGCTTTCTTT	CSAIRGTNTEAFF
NA	TRBJ2-2	TRBV2	TRBD1	TGTGCCAGCAAGGGACAGGGGGGCACCGGGGAGCTGTTTTTT	CASKGQGGTGELFF
NA	TRBJ1-2	TRBV6-5	NA	TGTGCCAGCAGTTACAAAGAACGGGACTATGGCTACACCTTC	CASSYKERDYGYTF
NA	TRBJ2-7	TRBV12-3/TRBV12-4	NA	TGTGCCAGCAGCTTGTCGGACGAGCAGTACTTC	CASSLSDEQYF
once	TRBJ1-5	TRBV6-5	TRBD1	TGTGCCAGCAGGGACAGGGTAAACCCGATCCAGCCCCAGCATTTT	CASRDRVNPIQPQHF
NA	TRBJ2-1	TRBV5-1	TRBD2	TGCGCCAGCAGTAGCGGGAACTACAATGAGCAGTTCTTC	CASSSGNYNEQFF
NA	TRBJ1-2	TRBV29-1	NA	TGCAGCGCAGGGGATCTTTCGGGCTATGGCTACACCTTC	CSAGDLSGYGYTF
NA	TRBJ2-7	TRBV2	TRBD2	TGTGCCAGCAGTCCCGGGACTAGATTTGAGCAGTACTTC	CASSPGTRFEQYF
NA	TRBJ2-1	TRBV25-1	TRBD2	TGTGCCAGCAGTTTACCGATAGGACTAGCGGGAAATGAGCAGTTCTTC	CASSLPIGLAGNEQFF
NA	TRBJ2-3	TRBV20-1	TRBD1	TGCAGTGCTAGTAATCAGGGGGAAGGCACAGATACGCAGTATTTT	CSASNQGEGTDTQYF
NA	TRBJ2-5	TRBV30	TRBD1	TGTGCCTGGAGTAAACAGGGGGCCGCGACCCAGTACTTC	CAWSKQGAATQYF
NA	TRBJ1-1	TRBV20-1	NA	TGCAGTGCGGGTGGCCCGGTGGGGACTGAAGCTTTCTTT	CSAGGPVGTEAFF
NA	TRBJ1-1	TRBV4-2	TRBD1	TGTGCCAGCAGCCAAGGAGGCCGGTCCGCAGGGGGAGAGGCTTTCTTT	CASSQGGRSAGGEAFF
NA	TRBJ2-5	TRBV11-2	NA	TGTGCCAGCAGCTTAGTCTCCGGGAGAGAGACCCAGTACTTC	CASSLVSGRETQYF
NA	TRBJ2-2	TRBV4-1	NA	TGCGCCAGCAGCCCTCCTAACGGCCTCAGGGTGGCCACCGGGGAGCTGTTTTTT	CASSPPNGLRVATGELFF
NA	TRBJ2-1	TRBV3-1	NA	TGTGCCAGCAAGCCCTACTACTACAATGAGCAGTTCTTC	CASKPYYYNEQFF